The present entry profiles one T cell receptor beta chain with its context. The data originate from a study of blood T cell repertoires in COVID-19. Study details: Donors in the United States, Italy and Spain gave samples during acute or convalescent COVID-19. PBMCs, B-cell-depleted T cells, or T cells were the source of the cDNA or gDNA that made up the material.

In the study's own analysis: Reference gene primer amplification gave estimated nucleated cell counts. The protocol was immunoSEQ multiplex PCR, while the TCRdb copy is restricted to in-frame clones and leaves out a portion. That table gives V, J and clone size, and the DNA gave D and trimming. The table lists tens of thousands of clones, about 93% of them singletons. CDR3 length: 12 amino acids. The germline V gene has CDR1 LGHNA and CDR2 YNFKEQ. Deletions cut 11 bases from V and 4 bases from J, with 14 bases between. The chain employs TRBV4-2 and TRBJ1-2; perhaps TRBD1 as D (5 bases). The receptor's source is a woman aged 80 or over with acute or convalescent COVID-19. Input material: peripheral blood. CDR3 loop: CAASRASYGYTF. For the CDR3, the DNA is TGTGCCGCTTCCAGGGCGAGCTATGGCTACACCTTC.